The 8 T cell receptor beta chains below all came from one sample that was sequenced in a study of blood T cell repertoires in COVID-19. The data were produced by immunoSEQ multiplex PCR, yet TCRdb's version contains in-frame clones alone and is incomplete. Of about 490,000 clones listed, 80% to 90% are singletons. Sequencing input: peripheral blood. The receptors originated from a human donor in a cohort sampled during active COVID-19.

The chain recombines TRBV5-6 with TRBJ2-3; tentatively, D is TRBD1 (6 bases). V dropped 5 bases and J dropped 3 bases, with 16 bases sitting between them. Germline V gene lookup returns CDR1 SGHDT and CDR2 YYEEEE. CDR3 length: 15 amino acids. The CDR3: CASSYGQTNTDTQYF. In DNA form, the CDR3 reads TGTGCCAGCAGTTACGGACAGACCAATACAGATACGCAGTATTTT. The whole variable domain, filled in from reference TRBV5-6 and TRBJ2-3, reads DAGVTQSPTHLIKTRGQQVTLRCSPKSGHDTVSWYQQALGQGPQFIFQYYEEEERQRGNFPDRFSGHQFPNYSSELNVNALLLGDSALYLCASSYGQTNTDTQYFGPGTRLTVL.

The chain combines TRBV5-6 with TRBJ2-1; 11 bases align to TRBD2. The CDR3 spans 15 residues. The V segment lost 2 bases and the J segment 8 bases; nucleotides outside the gene matches: 6. CDR1 and CDR2 (germline): SGHDT, YYEEEE. This CDR3 reads CASSFSGRALDEQFF. CDR3 bases: TGTGCCAGCAGCTTTAGCGGGAGGGCCTTGGATGAGCAGTTCTTC.

The genes are TRBV19 and TRBJ2-7, with D perhaps TRBD2 (6 bases). Germline loops: CDR1 LNHDA, CDR2 SQIVND (reference sequence). Trimming removed 5 bases from V and 4 bases from J, with 18 bases in between. The CDR3 contains 15 residues. The CDR3: CASSPSNRDFYEQYF. The CDR3 DNA sequence: TGTGCCAGTAGTCCTTCAAACCGGGACTTTTACGAGCAGTACTTC. The full variable domain, with the rest looked up from reference TRBV19 and TRBJ2-7, is DGGITQSPKYLFRKEGQNVTLSCEQNLNHDAMYWYRQDPGQGLRLIYYSQIVNDFQKGDIAEGYSVSREKKESFPLTVTSAQKNPTAFYLCASSPSNRDFYEQYFGPGTRLTVT.

As DNA, the CDR3 is TGTGCCAGCAGACACGCCGGGACTAGCGGGTACGAGCAGTACTTC. Its translation is CASRHAGTSGYEQYF. This chain connects TRBV7-9 to TRBJ2-7; 12 nucleotides line up with TRBD2. CDR3 length equals 15 residues. Germline CDR1 SEHNR, CDR2 FQNEAQ (reference sequence). J lost 4 bases, V lost 6 bases, and 7 bases had no gene match.

This clone appeared once. The chain couples TRBV29-1 to TRBJ1-1, with 8 bases identical to TRBD1. The V and J ends lost 4 bases and 4 bases, in that order; junction bases with no gene match: 11. Germline CDR1 reads SQVTM; CDR2 reads ANQGSEA. The CDR3 has 15 residues. The CDR3 loop is CSVGQGLSPVTEAFF. Written as DNA, the CDR3 is TGCAGCGTTGGACAGGGGTTGTCCCCTGTCACTGAAGCTTTCTTT.

The J gene is TRBJ1-5, the V gene TRBV5-1; 9 nucleotides line up with TRBD1. Germline loops: CDR1 SGHRS, CDR2 YFSETQ. CDR3 size: 15 residues. The ends lost 4 bases at V and 5 bases at J; junction bases unmatched: 7. CDR3 in amino acids: CASSLQGAGDQPQHF. In DNA form, the CDR3 reads TGCGCCAGCAGCCTACAGGGGGCCGGGGATCAGCCCCAGCATTTT. Using reference TRBV5-1 and TRBJ1-5 for the parts outside the CDR3, the full variable domain is KAGVTQTPRYLIKTRGQQVTLSCSPISGHRSVSWYQQTPGQGLQFLFEYFSETQRNKGNFPGRFSGRQFSNSRSEMNVSTLELGDSALYLCASSLQGAGDQPQHFGDGTRLSIL.

The chain carries TRBV7-9 and TRBJ2-2; TRBD1 agrees at 7 bases. This CDR3 contains 14 residues. The junction had 5 bases not matched to a gene; V was cut back by 6 bases and J by 4 bases. CDR1 and CDR2 (germline): SEHNR, FQNEAQ (reference sequence). In DNA form, the CDR3 reads TGTGCCAGCAGACTCGGGACAGCCACCGGGGAGCTGTTTTTT. Residues: CASRLGTATGELFF.

This clone showed up just once. The DNA of the CDR3 is TGTGCCAGCAGTTTAGACAGAGTCAATCAGCCCCAGCATTTT. Translation gives CASSLDRVNQPQHF. The rearrangement joins TRBV6-2 or TRBV6-3 to TRBJ1-5; possibly TRBD1 for D (5 bases). Germline V gene data show CDR1 as MNHEY and CDR2 as SVGEGT. The CDR3 covers 14 residues. The V end was cut by 4 bases, the J end by 3 bases, with 10 bases between.